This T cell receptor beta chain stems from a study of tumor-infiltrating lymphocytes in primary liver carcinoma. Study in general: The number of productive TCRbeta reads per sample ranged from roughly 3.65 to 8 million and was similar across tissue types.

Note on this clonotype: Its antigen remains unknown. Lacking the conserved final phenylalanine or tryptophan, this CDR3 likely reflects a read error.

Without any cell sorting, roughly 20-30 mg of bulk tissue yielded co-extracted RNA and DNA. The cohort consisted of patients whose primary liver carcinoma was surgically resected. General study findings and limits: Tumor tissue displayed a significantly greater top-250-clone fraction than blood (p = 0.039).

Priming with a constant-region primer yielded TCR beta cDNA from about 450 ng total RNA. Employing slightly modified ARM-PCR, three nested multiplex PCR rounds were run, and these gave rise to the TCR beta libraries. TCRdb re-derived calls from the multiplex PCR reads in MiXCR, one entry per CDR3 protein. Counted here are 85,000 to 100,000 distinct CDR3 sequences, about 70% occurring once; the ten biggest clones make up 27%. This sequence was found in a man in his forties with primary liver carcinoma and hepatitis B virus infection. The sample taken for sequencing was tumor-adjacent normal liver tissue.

This chain's CDR3 is CASSEQSMNSPLHS. CDR3 nucleotides: TGTGCCAGCAGTGAACAGAGTATGAATTCACCCCTCCACTCT. The J gene is TRBJ1-6, the V gene TRBV6-1; D gene unclear. V was pared by 2 bases and J by 7 bases, with 9 bases between. The CDR3 covers 14 residues. From germline, CDR1 is MNHNS and CDR2 SASEGT.